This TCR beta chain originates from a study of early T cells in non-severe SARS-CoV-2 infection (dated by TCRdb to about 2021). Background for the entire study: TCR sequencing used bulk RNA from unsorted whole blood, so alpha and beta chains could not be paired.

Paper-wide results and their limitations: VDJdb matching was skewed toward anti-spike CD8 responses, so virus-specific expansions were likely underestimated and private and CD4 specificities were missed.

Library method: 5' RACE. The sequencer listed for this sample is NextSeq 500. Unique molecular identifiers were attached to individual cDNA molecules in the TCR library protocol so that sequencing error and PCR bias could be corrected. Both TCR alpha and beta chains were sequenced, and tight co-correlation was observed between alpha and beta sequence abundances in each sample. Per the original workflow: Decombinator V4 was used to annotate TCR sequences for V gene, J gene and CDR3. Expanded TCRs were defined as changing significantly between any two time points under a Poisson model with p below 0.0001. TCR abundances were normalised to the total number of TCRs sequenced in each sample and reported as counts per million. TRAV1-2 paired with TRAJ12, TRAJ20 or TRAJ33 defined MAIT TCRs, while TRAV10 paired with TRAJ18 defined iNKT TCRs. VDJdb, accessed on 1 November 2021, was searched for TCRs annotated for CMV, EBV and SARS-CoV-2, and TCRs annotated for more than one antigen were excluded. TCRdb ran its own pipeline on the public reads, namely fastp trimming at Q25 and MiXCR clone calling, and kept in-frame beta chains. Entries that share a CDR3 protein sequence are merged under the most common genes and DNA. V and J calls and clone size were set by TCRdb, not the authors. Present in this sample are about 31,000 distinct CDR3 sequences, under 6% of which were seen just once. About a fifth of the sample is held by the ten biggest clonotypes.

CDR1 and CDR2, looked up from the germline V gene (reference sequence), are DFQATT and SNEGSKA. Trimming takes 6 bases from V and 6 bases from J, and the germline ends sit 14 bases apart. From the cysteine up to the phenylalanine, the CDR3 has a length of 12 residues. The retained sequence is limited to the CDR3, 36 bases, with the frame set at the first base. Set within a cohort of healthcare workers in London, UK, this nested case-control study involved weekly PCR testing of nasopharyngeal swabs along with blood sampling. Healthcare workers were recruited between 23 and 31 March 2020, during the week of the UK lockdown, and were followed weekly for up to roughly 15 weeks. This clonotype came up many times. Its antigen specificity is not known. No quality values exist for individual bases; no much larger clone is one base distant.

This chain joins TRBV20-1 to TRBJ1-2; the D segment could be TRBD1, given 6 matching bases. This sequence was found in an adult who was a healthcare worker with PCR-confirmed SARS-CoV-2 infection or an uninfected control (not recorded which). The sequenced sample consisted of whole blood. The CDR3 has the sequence CSAEEGVDGYTF. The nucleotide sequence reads TGCAGTGCCGAGGAGGGGGTTGATGGCTACACCTTC.